Presented here are 5 T cell receptor beta chains from one specimen sequenced in a study of shared clonotypes between healthy human individuals. The table came from immunoSEQ multiplex PCR; TCRdb's copy has only in-frame clones and leaves some out. The repertoire holds more than 2 million clones, with roughly 95% as singletons. The sample consisted of naive CD4+ T cells sorted from blood. Described subset: CD45RA+ positively selected. All receptors derive from a man younger than 35 in good health.

The chain links TRBV5-1 to TRBJ2-5; D remains unclear. This CDR3 is built from 15 residues. Germline CDR1 is SGHRS and CDR2 is YFSETQ. Trimming took off 3 bases at V and 3 bases at J, with 15 bases between the two ends. CDR3 coding DNA: TGCGCCAGCAGCTATCGCACGGGTGGCAAAGAGACCCAGTACTTC. This translates into CASSYRTGGKETQYF.

The sample holds one count of this clone. The chain combines TRBV11-3 with TRBJ2-7; no clear D. This CDR3 has 14 amino acids. Germline CDR1 reads SGHNT; CDR2 reads YENEEA. V dropped 1 base and J dropped 2 bases, with 9 bases sitting between them. In nucleotides, the CDR3 is TGTGCCAGCAGCTTAGGAGGCTCGACCTACGAGCAGTACTTC. The encoded protein is CASSLGGSTYEQYF.

V is TRBV7-2 and J is TRBJ1-5; D unclear. Germline-derived CDR1 and CDR2 are SGHTA and FQGNSA. The CDR3 loop spans 13 amino acids. Trimming took off 5 bases at V and 5 bases at J, with 10 bases between the two ends. DNA of the CDR3: TGTGCCAGCAGCGCAGACACGGATCAGCCCCAGCATTTT. This sequence encodes CASSADTDQPQHF.

This chain uses TRBV28 with TRBJ1-2; D uncertain. V was pared by 6 bases and J by 2 bases, with 10 bases between. CDR1 is MDHEN, CDR2 SYDVKM, per germline. This CDR3 is 13 amino acids long. In DNA form, the CDR3 reads TGTGCCAGCAGACACCCTGGGAACTATGGCTACACCTTC. It codes for CASRHPGNYGYTF.

This clone showed up just once. This may come from a read error, since a much larger clone is one base off. Other DNA sequences in this sample translate to the same CDR3. J is TRBJ1-6 and V is TRBV30; D is unresolved. CDR3 size: 12 residues. Per the germline V gene, CDR1 is GTSNPN and CDR2 is SVGIG (reference sequence). The DNA of the CDR3 is TGTGCCTGGAGTGAGAGTTATTCGCCCCTCCACTTT. Amino acids: CAWSESYSPLHF.